The 4 T cell receptor beta chains given below trace back to one sample, sequenced in a study of OX40 agonist ivuxolimab in advanced cancers. The protocol was immunoSEQ multiplex PCR, while the TCRdb copy is restricted to in-frame clones and leaves out a portion. The table has 100,000 to 120,000 clones, approximately 89% seen once. The specimen was CD4+ or CD8+ T cells sorted from blood, collected in a trial of the OX40 agonist ivuxolimab. The receptors come from an adult with an advanced solid tumor such as melanoma, head and neck, liver or kidney cancer.

The chain combines TRBV7-2 with TRBJ2-5; TRBD1 matches 9 bases. The germline CDR1 and CDR2 sequences are SGHTA and FQGNSA. This CDR3 region has 14 residues. V shed 5 bases, J shed 4 bases, and the junction held 5 bases outside the gene matches. As DNA, the CDR3 is TGTGCCAGCAGCACCGGGACAGGGCGAGAGACCCAGTACTTC. Encoded protein: CASSTGTGRETQYF.

The chain couples TRBV5-1 to TRBJ1-2; possibly TRBD1 for D (6 bases). Trimming took off 5 bases at V and 6 bases at J, with 11 bases between the two ends. The germline V gene has CDR1 SGHRS and CDR2 YFSETQ. The CDR3 has 12 amino acids. CDR3 sequence reads: CASRRTANGYTF. CDR3 coding DNA: TGCGCCAGCAGGCGGACAGCCAATGGCTACACCTTC.

The chain uses TRBV11-2 and TRBJ2-3, with a tentative D call TRBD2 (6 bases). Germline V CDR1 and CDR2: SGHAT, FQNNGV. The CDR3 runs 15 residues. V was shortened by 3 bases and J by 2 bases, with 12 bases between the two germline ends. This chain's CDR3 is CASSLGGGYTDTQYF. The CDR3 DNA sequence: TGTGCCAGCAGCTTGGGGGGAGGTTACACAGATACGCAGTATTTT. Looking up the rest from reference TRBV11-2 and TRBJ2-3 gives the full variable domain: EAGVAQSPRYKIIEKRQSVAFWCNPISGHATLYWYQQILGQGPKLLIQFQNNGVVDDSQLPKDRFSAERLKGVDSTLKIQPAKLEDSAVYLCASSLGGGYTDTQYFGPGTRLTVL.

The chain links TRBV5-4 to TRBJ2-2; D may match TRBD1 or TRBD2 (5 bases each). Germline-derived CDR1 and CDR2 are SGHNT and YYREEE (reference sequence). This CDR3 is built from 16 residues. Trimming took 4 bases from V and 6 from J, leaving 19 bases between them. CDR3 DNA: TGTGCCAGCAGCATCACGGGGCGCGGGTACGCCGGGGAGCTGTTTTTT. This sequence encodes CASSITGRGYAGELFF.